The rows below give T cell receptor beta chains drawn from one sample of a study of cytomegalovirus exposure and HLA in healthy donors. Some clones are missing from TCRdb's copy, which holds only in-frame ones; the method was immunoSEQ multiplex PCR. The sample shows some 190,000 clones, roughly 77% of them seen only once. The sequenced sample was PBMCs. These receptors all come from a man younger than 40 in good health and CMV-seropositive. Each CDR3 is given without its conserved first and last residue. Clone size appears in some rows only: once, few, many, or a class for an expanded clone.

CDR3 length	V gene	clone size	J gene	CDR3 protein
14	TRBV27	NA	TRBJ1-1	ASSLFPLTVNTEAF
12	TRBV28	NA	TRBJ2-7	ASRDQTVTYEQY
12	TRBV30	NA	TRBJ2-3	AWSETGVENGQY
14	TRBV9	once	TRBJ2-1	ASSLTSAPSDNEQF
9	TRBV7-6	NA	TRBJ2-7	ASSSGGEQY
12	TRBV6-1	NA	TRBJ2-3	ASSVGAPTDTQY
12	TRBV30	once	TRBJ1-2	AWSSNIQNYGYT
12	TRBV25-1	NA	TRBJ1-1	ASRATGVNTEAF
14	TRBV4-2	NA	TRBJ2-2	ASSQSGGAATGELF
14	TRBV7-3	NA	TRBJ1-3	ASSSTGSSGGNTIY
11	TRBV5-1	once	TRBJ2-7	ASSLDGNYEQY
16	TRBV7-2	NA	TRBJ2-1	ASSLDGQAGDYYNEQF
12	TRBV27	NA	TRBJ1-6	ASSGGTGNSPLH
13	TRBV18	NA	TRBJ1-1	ASSPLTGSDTEAF
14	TRBV6-1	NA	TRBJ2-5	ASSEAGRGFQETQY
10	TRBV2	once	TRBJ2-3	AREGPGDTQY
12	TRBV28	NA	TRBJ1-2	ASSSSTGESGYT
13	TRBV5-4	NA	TRBJ2-1	ASSPGQGNYNEQF
12	TRBV7-3	NA	TRBJ1-1	ASALTPGNTEAF
10	TRBV11-2	NA	TRBJ1-1	ASSPRRTEAF
11	TRBV28	NA	TRBJ1-5	ASTLGGAQPQH
13	TRBV5-6	NA	TRBJ1-6	ASSLGGGNNSPLH
11	TRBV30	NA	TRBJ1-5	AWRGQGGQPQH
17	TRBV19	NA	TRBJ2-3	ASSTHGQGGITSTDTQY
14	TRBV28	NA	TRBJ2-2	ASSSGQGGYTGELF
17	TRBV7-9	once	TRBJ2-4	ASSPRDRGPQLAKNIQY
13	TRBV27	NA	TRBJ2-5	ASSLGTGGGETQY
16	TRBV7-8	NA	TRBJ2-7	ASSSPGQGAPLSGEQY
12	TRBV27	NA	TRBJ2-7	ASSLTSGPYEQY
14	TRBV18	NA	TRBJ2-1	ASSPRTAGGLTEQF
17	TRBV9	NA	TRBJ2-7	ASSVGTPGTSGVTYEQY
12	TRBV6-5	few	TRBJ1-1	ASSYSGRGTEAF
15	TRBV4-3	NA	TRBJ1-2	ASSQSPGEGAGYGYT
10	TRBV5-6	NA	TRBJ2-2	ASRRNTGELF
11	TRBV10-3	NA	TRBJ2-2	AIRLSNTGELF
12	TRBV9	NA	TRBJ2-1	ASSEQGTTNEQF
15	TRBV11-2	NA	TRBJ2-2	ASLTSGGAMRFGELF
14	TRBV4-2	NA	TRBJ2-7	ASSQKGTSGRGGQY